Listed here are 20 T cell receptor beta chains from one sample, sequenced in a study of Ad26.COV2.S vaccination and SARS-CoV-2 variants. The assay was immunoSEQ multiplex PCR, and TCRdb's table has in-frame clones only and misses some. The table includes over 110,000 clones, approximately 90% detected once. Sequencing used peripheral blood, obtained after recovery from COVID-19. These receptors were collected from a human donor who had recovered from COVID-19.

This clone was detected a few times. The rearrangement uses TRBV6-5 and TRBJ2-2, with 7 bases lining up with TRBD2. The CDR3 loop spans 15 amino acids. Per the germline V gene, CDR1 is MNHEY and CDR2 is SVGAGI. V trimming: 4 bases; J trimming: 7 bases; junction bases outside the gene matches: 9. The CDR3 loop is CASSSIGGRGGELFF. The CDR3 DNA follows: TGTGCCAGCAGTTCGATCGGGGGGAGAGGCGGGGAGCTGTTTTTT.

The gene calls are TRBV19 and TRBJ2-3, with 11 bases identical to TRBD2. From germline, CDR1 is LNHDA and CDR2 SQIVND (reference sequence). The CDR3 covers 16 residues. V gave up 3 bases and J gave up 5 bases; unmatched junction bases: 7. The DNA for the CDR3 is TGTGCCAGTAGTATGTCGGCTAGCGGGGGGTTAGATACGCAGTATTTT. The encoded protein is CASSMSASGGLDTQYF.

This chain links TRBV11-3 with TRBJ2-5; 9 nucleotides line up with TRBD1. Trimming took 5 bases from V and 4 from J; bases not matched to a gene: 8. This CDR3 region has 15 residues. Per the germline V gene, CDR1 is SGHNT and CDR2 is YENEEA. Written as DNA, the CDR3 is TGTGCCAGCAGCCTGGGACAGGGTATGGTAGAGACCCAGTACTTC. This translates into CASSLGQGMVETQYF.

This clone was counted between two and nine times. This rearrangement joins TRBV12-5 to TRBJ1-5; 8 bases are a match to TRBD1. Per germline, CDR1 LGHNT and CDR2 FRNRAP. This CDR3 spans 15 amino acids. Trimming removed 6 bases from V and 7 bases from J; junction bases left unmatched: 11. CDR3 amino acids: CASGTGQGRGQPQHF. Here the CDR3 DNA reads TGTGCTAGTGGGACAGGACAGGGAAGGGGCCAGCCCCAGCATTTT.

This chain joins TRBV7-9 and TRBJ1-4; D not certain. V lost 1 base to trimming and J lost 4 bases, with 10 bases between them. The CDR3 is 15 amino acids. Germline V lookup: CDR1 SEHNR, CDR2 FQNEAQ (reference sequence). The CDR3: CASSLDGGINEKLFF. CDR3 coding DNA: TGTGCCAGCAGCTTAGATGGAGGAATTAATGAAAAACTGTTTTTT.

The chain couples TRBV19 to TRBJ2-1; 12 nucleotides match TRBD2. The CDR3 contains 17 residues. J was trimmed by 4 bases and V by 2 bases; bases with no gene match: 6. Germline V gives CDR1 LNHDA, CDR2 SQIVND (reference sequence). The CDR3 nucleotides read TGTGCCAGTAGTATATCTACTAGCGGGGGGCCTTACAATGAGCAGTTCTTC. This codes for CASSISTSGGPYNEQFF.

V usage is TRBV7-9 and J usage is TRBJ2-7; 9 nucleotides match TRBD1. Germline loops: CDR1 SEHNR, CDR2 FQNEAQ (reference sequence). The V and J ends lost 6 bases and 2 bases, in that order; junction bases with no gene match: 11. The CDR3 length is 16 residues. CDR3 in DNA: TGTGCCAGCAGTCAAACCGGGACAGGGAAGACCTACGAGCAGTACTTC. This sequence encodes CASSQTGTGKTYEQYF.

This clone was counted between two and nine times. V gene TRBV6-2 or TRBV6-3 combines with J gene TRBJ2-1; D possibly uses TRBD1 or TRBD2 (5 bases each). Per germline, CDR1 MNHEY and CDR2 SVGEGT. The CDR3 totals 16 residues. The V end was cut by 5 bases, the J end by 3 bases, with 17 bases between. The CDR3 DNA is TGTGCCAGCAGTAAAGGCCCGGGACCCTACTACAATGAGCAGTTCTTC. Its protein is CASSKGPGPYYNEQFF.

The chain employs TRBV12-3 or TRBV12-4 and TRBJ2-2; 9 nucleotides line up with TRBD2. Trimming removed 7 bases from V and 5 bases from J; junction bases left unmatched: 2. The CDR3 runs 13 residues. CDR3 in DNA: TGTGCCAGCAACCTAGCGGGGACCGGGGAGCTGTTTTTT. Amino acid sequence: CASNLAGTGELFF.

This chain links TRBV30 with TRBJ1-2; D gene unclear. The CDR3 length is 12 residues. CDR1 is GTSNPN, CDR2 SVGIG, per germline (reference sequence). Trimming stripped 3 bases from V and 5 bases from J, with 10 bases between. The CDR3 loop is CAWRITSYGYTF. In DNA form, the CDR3 reads TGTGCCTGGAGGATCACATCATATGGCTACACCTTC.

This clone has a handful of counts. The junction and the germline gene differ at one end; a read error may be behind it. The V call is TRBV18, the J call TRBJ2-5; D is perhaps TRBD1 or TRBD2 (5 bases each). Germline V lookup: CDR1 KGHSH, CDR2 LQKENI. The CDR3 is 15 residues long. Here the CDR3 reads CASPPGEGVPKTQYF. The DNA for the CDR3 is TGTGCCAGCCCACCCGGGGAAGGGGTTCCGAAGACCCAGTACTTC.

The V and J genes are TRBV4-1 and TRBJ2-5, with 10 bases matching TRBD2. The V segment lost 0 bases and the J segment 5 bases; nucleotides outside the gene matches: 6. The length of the CDR3 is 16 residues. CDR1 and CDR2 (germline): MGHRA, YSYEKL. The DNA for the CDR3 is TGCGCCAGCAGCCAAGAAATAGCGGGGGGTAGGGAGACCCAGTACTTC. This sequence encodes CASSQEIAGGRETQYF.

The rearrangement joins TRBV19 to TRBJ1-6, with 10 nucleotides matching TRBD1. CDR3 length: 18 residues. Trimming cost V 4 bases and J 0 bases; bases outside gene matches: 6. Germline assignment: CDR1 LNHDA and CDR2 SQIVND (reference sequence). CDR3 amino acids: CASSTGQGLSSYNSPLHF. CDR3 nucleotide sequence: TGTGCCAGTAGTACGGGACAGGGGCTGAGCTCCTATAATTCACCCCTCCACTTT.

The J gene is TRBJ2-4, the V gene TRBV7-2, with 9 bases aligning to TRBD1. The CDR3 contains 14 residues. Per germline, CDR1 SGHTA and CDR2 FQGNSA. The V segment lost 3 bases and the J segment 5 bases; nucleotides outside the gene matches: 2. CDR3 region: CASSFGQGQNIQYF. The CDR3 DNA reads TGTGCCAGCAGCTTTGGACAGGGGCAAAACATTCAGTACTTC.

The genes are TRBV6-5 and TRBJ1-4, with D possibly TRBD1 on 5 matching bases. The V and J ends lost 7 bases and 5 bases respectively, with 17 bases between them. The CDR3 is 15 residues long. Germline V gene data show CDR1 as MNHEY and CDR2 as SVGAGI. The CDR3 is CASKVGTAPNEKLFF. CDR3 nucleotide sequence: TGTGCCAGCAAAGTCGGGACGGCACCGAATGAAAAACTGTTTTTT.

This chain connects TRBV5-6 to TRBJ2-7, with no clear D. The V end lost 1 base, the J end lost 5 bases, and 7 bases lay between the germline ends. Germline V gene lookup returns CDR1 SGHDT and CDR2 YYEEEE. This CDR3 spans 12 amino acids. Written as DNA, the CDR3 is TGTGCCAGCAGCTTGATTTTGGACGAGCAGTACTTC. It encodes CASSLILDEQYF.

This clone was counted only a few times. The chain recombines TRBV14 with TRBJ2-7; D may be TRBD1 or TRBD2 (5 bases each). V was cut by 4 bases and J by 5 bases, with 15 bases left in between. The CDR3 runs to 14 residues. In germline, CDR1 is SGHDN, CDR2 FVKESK. The CDR3 DNA is TGTGCCAGCAGCCTCCTGGGACCTGGGGACGAGCAGTACTTC. This gives the protein CASSLLGPGDEQYF.

This chain uses TRBV10-2 with TRBJ2-5; 7 bases are shared with TRBD2. CDR3 length: 16 amino acids. Trimming cost V 8 bases and J 1 base; bases outside gene matches: 13. Germline V lookup: CDR1 WSHSY, CDR2 SAAADI. This CDR3 reads CASGWGQRGIQETQYF. The CDR3 DNA reads as TGCGCCAGCGGGTGGGGCCAGCGGGGAATCCAAGAGACCCAGTACTTC.

This chain joins TRBV5-1 and TRBJ1-4; 9 positions match TRBD1. The CDR3 runs 15 residues. The V gene's germline CDR1 is SGHRS and CDR2 YFSETQ. V gave up 7 bases and J gave up 7 bases; unmatched junction bases: 11. The CDR3 DNA sequence: TGCGCCAGCCACGAGGGGGGACAGGGCTTTGAAAAACTGTTTTTT. Its protein product is CASHEGGQGFEKLFF.

This sequence joins TRBV6-5 and TRBJ1-1; 7 bases map to TRBD1. The CDR3 extends over 16 amino acids. Germline V gene lookup returns CDR1 MNHEY and CDR2 SVGAGI. Trimming removed 0 bases from V and 5 bases from J; junction bases left unmatched: 9. The CDR3 region has the DNA TGTGCCAGCAGTTACTCGAGGTTAGGGGGCGGGACTGAAGCTTTCTTT. Translation gives CASSYSRLGGGTEAFF.